The following is a T cell receptor beta chain sequence with its context. The data belong to a study of cytomegalovirus exposure and HLA in healthy donors. Germline V CDR1 and CDR2: LNHDA, SQIVND (reference sequence). Between the trimmed V and J ends, which lost 7 bases and 8 bases, there was a span of 17 bases. The CDR3 has 13 residues. The study ran its PCR with 60 Vbeta and 13 Jbeta primers. Clones were read by immunoSEQ multiplex PCR, and TCRdb kept only the in-frame ones, dropping some. The table lists 150,000 to 200,000 clones, roughly 85% of them singletons, with around 0.98% in the top ten. The chain joins TRBV19 to TRBJ1-2, with D hard to call. Material: PBMCs. The clonotype was recovered from a woman between 50 and 59 years old in good health and CMV-seropositive. CDR3 residues: CASTLSGRYGYTF. Written as DNA, the CDR3 is TGTGCCAGTACCCTGAGTGGGAGGTACGGCTACACCTTC.